A selection of T cell receptor beta chains follows, all from one sample in a study of Graves' ophthalmopathy and Graves' hyperthyroidism. Each CDR3 protein gets one entry after TCRdb re-called the multiplex PCR reads with MiXCR. The data show under 800,000 distinct CDR3 sequences, approximately 22% seen once. Sequenced input: peripheral blood. The receptors were sampled from a woman aged 18-29 years with stable Graves' hyperthyroidism. Some clones in this sample may be carry-over from other donors' samples. CDR3s leave out the opening cysteine and the closing phenylalanine or tryptophan.

j_call | cdr3_length | v_call | cdr3_aa
TRBJ2-7 | 10 | TRBV7-9 | ASSRNTYEQY
TRBJ2-5 | 12 | TRBV24-1 | ATSDLPGVETQY
TRBJ2-3 | 19 | TRBV12-5 | ASGRGTGLAGTKASTDTQY
TRBJ2-7 | 11 | TRBV29-1 | SVSGTGSYEQY
TRBJ2-5 | 11 | TRBV29-1 | STRDSAEETQY
TRBJ1-3 | 13 | TRBV20-1 | SARDYRGPGNTIY
TRBJ2-5 | 14 | TRBV3-1 | ASSQWTSGREETQY
TRBJ1-6 | 13 | TRBV27 | ASSHPDRGNSPLH
TRBJ2-7 | 13 | TRBV5-1 | ASSLGEQGPYEQY
TRBJ1-1 | 11 | TRBV12-3/TRBV12-4 | ASSWTANTEAF
TRBJ2-7 | 10 | TRBV5-1 | ASSLNLGEQY
TRBJ1-6 | 13 | TRBV30 | AWSVDRKYNSPLH
TRBJ1-1 | 15 | TRBV11-2 | ASSRVLTGKGNTEAF
TRBJ2-7 | 16 | TRBV7-8 | ASSGSRGSGGALGEQY
TRBJ1-5 | 13 | TRBV7-2 | ASSPQGVLNQPQH
TRBJ1-5 | 12 | TRBV7-2 | ASSDLTGNQPQH
TRBJ2-7 | 13 | TRBV6-2/TRBV6-3 | ASSYPKGQGYEQY
TRBJ2-7 | 14 | TRBV5-1 | ASSITRGTGVYEQY
TRBJ1-1 | 13 | TRBV10-1 | ASSESGQGKLEAF
TRBJ1-1 | 13 | TRBV27 | ASSSHRDRPSNAF
TRBJ2-5 | 12 | TRBV7-3 | ASSLFQGAWAQY
TRBJ2-5 | 12 | TRBV6-2/TRBV6-3 | ASSWTSGIGTQY
TRBJ2-5 | 11 | TRBV29-1 | SSKVQGGETQY
TRBJ1-1 | 12 | TRBV27 | AIRPLVAGTEAF
TRBJ1-2 | 12 | TRBV12-3/TRBV12-4 | ASSSGTGRYGYT
TRBJ1-2 | 16 | TRBV5-1 | ASSLDGRGPNALYGYT
TRBJ2-7 | 13 | TRBV30 | AWSPPRTGSYEQY
TRBJ1-2 | 11 | TRBV19 | ASKLRDGYGYT
TRBJ1-1 | 12 | TRBV27 | ASSLLWGNTEAF